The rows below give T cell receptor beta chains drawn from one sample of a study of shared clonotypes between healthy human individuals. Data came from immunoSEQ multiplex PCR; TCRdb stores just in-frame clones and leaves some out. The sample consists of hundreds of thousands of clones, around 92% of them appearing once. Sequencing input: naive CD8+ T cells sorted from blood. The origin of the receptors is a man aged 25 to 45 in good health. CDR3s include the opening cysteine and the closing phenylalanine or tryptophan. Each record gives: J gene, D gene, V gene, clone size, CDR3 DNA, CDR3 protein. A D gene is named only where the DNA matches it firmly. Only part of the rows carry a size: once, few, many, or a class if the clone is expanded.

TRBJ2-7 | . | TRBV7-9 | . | TGTGCCAGCAGCTTAGTCAAGTACGAGCAGTACTTC | CASSLVKYEQYF
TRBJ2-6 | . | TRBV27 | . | TGTGCCAGCGCCCGGGAGTCAATCTCTGGGGCCAACGTCCTGACTTTC | CASARESISGANVLTF
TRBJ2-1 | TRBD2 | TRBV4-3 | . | TGCGCCAGCAGCCAACAAAGAGGCGGGAGATCGCTGTTCTTC | CASSQQRGGRSLFF
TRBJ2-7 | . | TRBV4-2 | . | TGTGCCAGCAGCCAAGTACTAGAAGGCTACGAGCAGTACTTC | CASSQVLEGYEQYF
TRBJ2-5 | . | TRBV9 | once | TGTGCCAGCAGCAAATTGGGGACGTTGGGCGGAGAGACCCAGTACTTC | CASSKLGTLGGETQYF
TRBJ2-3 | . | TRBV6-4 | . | TGTGCCAGCAGTGAGGAGGGTAGCACAGATACGCAGTATTTT | CASSEEGSTDTQYF
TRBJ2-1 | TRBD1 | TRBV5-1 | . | TGCGCCAGTAAAACCGGGACAGGGGACTACAATGAGCAGTTCTTC | CASKTGTGDYNEQFF
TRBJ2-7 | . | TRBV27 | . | TGTGCCAGCAGTTCGCTCCTGTACGAGCAGTACTTC | CASSSLLYEQYF
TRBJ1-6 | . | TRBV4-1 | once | TGCGCCAGCAGCCAAGGAGGGATAACACCCCTCCACTTT | CASSQGGITPLHF
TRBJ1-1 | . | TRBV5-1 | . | TGCGCCAGCAGCTTGGGGCAGATGAACACTGAAGCTTTCTTT | CASSLGQMNTEAFF
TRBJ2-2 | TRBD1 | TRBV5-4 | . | TGTGCCAGCAGCTTGGTCGGACAGGGGTTTTTTGGCACCGGGGAGCTGTTTTTT | CASSLVGQGFFGTGELFF
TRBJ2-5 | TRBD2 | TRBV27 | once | TGTGCCACCTCGCCAGGGCTAGCGGGGGAGACCCAGTACTTC | CATSPGLAGETQYF
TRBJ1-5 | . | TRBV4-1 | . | TGCGCCAGCAGCCAAATGAGTGAACCTAGCAATCAGCCCCAGCATTTT | CASSQMSEPSNQPQHF
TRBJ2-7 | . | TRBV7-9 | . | TGTGCCAGCAGCCCTATGACTGTATCCCCCTACGAGCAGTACTTC | CASSPMTVSPYEQYF
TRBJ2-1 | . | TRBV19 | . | TGTGCCAGTAGTATTTCTGGGAGCTCCTACAATGAGCAGTTCTTC | CASSISGSSYNEQFF
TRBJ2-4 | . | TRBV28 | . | TGTGCCAGCAGTTTATACCATCTCGAGGAGACTCACATTCAGTACTTC | CASSLYHLEETHIQYF
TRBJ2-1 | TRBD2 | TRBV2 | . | TGTGCCAGCAAGAGGGCGGGAGGGAACAATGAGCAGTTCTTC | CASKRAGGNNEQFF
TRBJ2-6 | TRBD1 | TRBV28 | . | TGTGCCAGCAGCCTACGGGACAGGGGGTCCTCTGGGGCCAACGTCCTGACTTTC | CASSLRDRGSSGANVLTF
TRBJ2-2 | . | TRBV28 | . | TGTGCCAGCAGTTGGCTGAAACCCGGGGAGCTGTTTTTT | CASSWLKPGELFF
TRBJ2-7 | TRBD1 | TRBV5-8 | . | TGTGCCAGCAGCCCAGGACAGGGTACCGCCTACGAGCAGTACTTC | CASSPGQGTAYEQYF
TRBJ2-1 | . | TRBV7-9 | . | TGTGCCAGCAGGCAAGGACTAAAAGATTACAATGAGCAGTTCTTC | CASRQGLKDYNEQFF
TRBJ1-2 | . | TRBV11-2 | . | TGTGCCAGCAGCCCATACCAGGGGAACTATGGCTACACCTTC | CASSPYQGNYGYTF
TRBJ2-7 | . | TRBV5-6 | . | TGTGCCAGCAGCTTTACCGGGACGAACTACGAGCAGTACTTC | CASSFTGTNYEQYF
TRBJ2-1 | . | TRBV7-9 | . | TGTGCCAGCGGCCTAGGGGATGAGCAGTTCTTC | CASGLGDEQFF
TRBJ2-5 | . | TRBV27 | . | TGTGCCAGCAGTCCAGGGTCGGGTCAAGAGACCCAGTACTTC | CASSPGSGQETQYF
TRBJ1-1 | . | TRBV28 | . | TGTGCCAGCAGTTTTTATTCGGCTAACCCCACTGAAGCTTTCTTT | CASSFYSANPTEAFF
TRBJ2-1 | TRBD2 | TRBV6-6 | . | TGTGCCAGCAGTTCCATAGCGGGAGGGCCTAATGAGCAGTTCTTC | CASSSIAGGPNEQFF
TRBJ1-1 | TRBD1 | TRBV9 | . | TGTGCCAGCAGCGTATATCCCGACAGGGTCACTGAAGCTTTCTTT | CASSVYPDRVTEAFF
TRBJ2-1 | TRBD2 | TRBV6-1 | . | TGTGCCAGTCAAAGGGCGGGAGGAAAATACAATGAGCAGTTCTTC | CASQRAGGKYNEQFF
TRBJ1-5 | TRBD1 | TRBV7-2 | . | TGTGCCAGCAGCTCGACAGGGTTGGGTCAGCCCCAGCATTTT | CASSSTGLGQPQHF